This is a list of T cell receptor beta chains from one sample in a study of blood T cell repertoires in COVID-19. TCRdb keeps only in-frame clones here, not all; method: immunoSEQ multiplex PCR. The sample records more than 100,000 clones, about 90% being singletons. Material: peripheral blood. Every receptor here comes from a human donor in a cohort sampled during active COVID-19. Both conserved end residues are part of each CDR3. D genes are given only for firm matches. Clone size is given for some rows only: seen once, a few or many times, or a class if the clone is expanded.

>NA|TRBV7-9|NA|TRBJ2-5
TGTGCCAGCAGCTTACCGGGGTTCGGAGAGACCCAGTACTTC
CASSLPGFGETQYF
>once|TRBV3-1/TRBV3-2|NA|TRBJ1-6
TGTGCCAGCAGCCAAGCCTTTAATTCACCCCTCCACTTT
CASSQAFNSPLHF
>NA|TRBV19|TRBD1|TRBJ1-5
TGTGCCAGTAGTCTACGACAGGGGGCCCGCAATCAGCCCCAGCATTTT
CASSLRQGARNQPQHF
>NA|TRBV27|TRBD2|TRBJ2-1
TGTGCCAGCAGCTTTACGCTAGCGGGAGGGCTCGATGAGCAGTTCTTC
CASSFTLAGGLDEQFF
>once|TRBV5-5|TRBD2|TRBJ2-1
TGTGCCAGCAGCTTGGATCAGCGGGAGGGCGGGACCTACAATGAGCAGTTCTTC
CASSLDQREGGTYNEQFF
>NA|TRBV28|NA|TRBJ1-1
TGTGCCAGCCGATTGGGGGGCACTGAAGCTTTCTTT
CASRLGGTEAFF
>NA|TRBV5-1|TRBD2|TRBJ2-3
TGCGCCAGCAAGGCAGGAAATAGCGGGGGCGCAGATACGCAGTATTTT
CASKAGNSGGADTQYF
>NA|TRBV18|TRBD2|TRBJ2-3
TGTGCCAGCTCACCAACAACTAGCGGGGGGGCCGGGGGCACAGATACGCAGTATTTT
CASSPTTSGGAGGTDTQYF
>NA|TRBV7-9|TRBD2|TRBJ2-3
TGTGCCAGCAGCTTAATTTTCGGCGGGGGGGCTGGAGATACGCAGTATTTT
CASSLIFGGGAGDTQYF
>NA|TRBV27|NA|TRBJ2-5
TGTGCCAGCAGTTCCCTGGGCTACCAAGAGACCCAGTACTTC
CASSSLGYQETQYF
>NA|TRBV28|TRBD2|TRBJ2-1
TGTGCCAGCAGTCAGATACTAGCGGACTCCTACAATGAGCAGTTCTTC
CASSQILADSYNEQFF
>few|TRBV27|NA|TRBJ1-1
TGTGCCAGCAGTTTAAATTCCGGGTGGAACACTGAAGCTTTCTTT
CASSLNSGWNTEAFF
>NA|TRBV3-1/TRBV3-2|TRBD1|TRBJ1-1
TGTGCCAGCAGCCACCTAGGACAGGCCTCCAACACTGAAGCTTTCTTT
CASSHLGQASNTEAFF
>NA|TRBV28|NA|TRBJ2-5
TGTGCCAGCACCCTCCCCAGGGACCAAGAGACCCAGTACTTC
CASTLPRDQETQYF
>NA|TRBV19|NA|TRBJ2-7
TGTGCCAGTAGTATAGCCACTCAGGGTTTGTGGAACGAGCAGTACTTC
CASSIATQGLWNEQYF
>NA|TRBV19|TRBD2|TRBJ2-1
TGTGCCAGTAGTATCAGATCCTTAGCGGGAGGGTACAATGAGCAGTTCTTC
CASSIRSLAGGYNEQFF